This T cell receptor beta chain was sequenced for a study of blood T cell repertoires in COVID-19. Study context: Some COVID-19 samples were acute and others convalescent; all came from the United States, Italy and Spain. The cDNA or gDNA used as material had been derived from T cells, B-cell-depleted T cells, or PBMCs.

How the authors handled the data: Amplification with reference gene primers provided the estimates of nucleated cell counts. The assay was immunoSEQ multiplex PCR, and TCRdb's table has in-frame clones only and misses some. V and J calls plus clone size are reproduced from that table; the DNA served to infer D and trimming. The sample holds over 200,000 clones, roughly nine tenths seen once. Sequenced: peripheral blood. The sequence was obtained from a man aged 40-49 years with active or convalescent COVID-19.

CDR3: CASSLEFFGNTEAFF. The CDR3 DNA reads as TGTGCCAGCAGTCTAGAGTTCTTTGGGAACACTGAAGCTTTCTTT. The chain combines TRBV27 with TRBJ1-1; D gene uncertain. CDR1 and CDR2 from the germline V gene are MNHEY and SMNVEV (reference sequence). Trimming cost V 5 bases and J 1 base, with 14 bases left between them. The length of the CDR3 is 15 residues.